The clone carrying this TCR beta chain came up many times. Its antigen remains unknown. TCRdb re-called the 5' RACE reads with MiXCR, one entry per CDR3 protein. The data show roughly 260,000 distinct CDR3 sequences, 6% to 8.5% seen once. This sample was taken from a study of identical twins. Study results and limitations: Insertions ran lower in abundant cord blood beta clonotypes, though not in memory repertoires.

Germline V gives CDR1 SGHRS, CDR2 YFSETQ. CDR3 length: 16 amino acids. V was trimmed by 4 bases and J by 0 bases, leaving 14 bases between them. Separately, the same data were catalogued under a study of yellow fever vaccine responses in identical twins.

The clonotype originates from a woman aged 18-29 years in good health. The V call is TRBV5-1, the J call TRBJ2-1; possibly TRBD2 for D (6 bases). Sequenced material: CD8+ T cells sorted from blood. CDR3 nucleotides: TGCGCCAGCAGCCCTTACTGGGAGGTCTCCTACAATGAGCAGTTCTTC. Translation: CASSPYWEVSYNEQFF.